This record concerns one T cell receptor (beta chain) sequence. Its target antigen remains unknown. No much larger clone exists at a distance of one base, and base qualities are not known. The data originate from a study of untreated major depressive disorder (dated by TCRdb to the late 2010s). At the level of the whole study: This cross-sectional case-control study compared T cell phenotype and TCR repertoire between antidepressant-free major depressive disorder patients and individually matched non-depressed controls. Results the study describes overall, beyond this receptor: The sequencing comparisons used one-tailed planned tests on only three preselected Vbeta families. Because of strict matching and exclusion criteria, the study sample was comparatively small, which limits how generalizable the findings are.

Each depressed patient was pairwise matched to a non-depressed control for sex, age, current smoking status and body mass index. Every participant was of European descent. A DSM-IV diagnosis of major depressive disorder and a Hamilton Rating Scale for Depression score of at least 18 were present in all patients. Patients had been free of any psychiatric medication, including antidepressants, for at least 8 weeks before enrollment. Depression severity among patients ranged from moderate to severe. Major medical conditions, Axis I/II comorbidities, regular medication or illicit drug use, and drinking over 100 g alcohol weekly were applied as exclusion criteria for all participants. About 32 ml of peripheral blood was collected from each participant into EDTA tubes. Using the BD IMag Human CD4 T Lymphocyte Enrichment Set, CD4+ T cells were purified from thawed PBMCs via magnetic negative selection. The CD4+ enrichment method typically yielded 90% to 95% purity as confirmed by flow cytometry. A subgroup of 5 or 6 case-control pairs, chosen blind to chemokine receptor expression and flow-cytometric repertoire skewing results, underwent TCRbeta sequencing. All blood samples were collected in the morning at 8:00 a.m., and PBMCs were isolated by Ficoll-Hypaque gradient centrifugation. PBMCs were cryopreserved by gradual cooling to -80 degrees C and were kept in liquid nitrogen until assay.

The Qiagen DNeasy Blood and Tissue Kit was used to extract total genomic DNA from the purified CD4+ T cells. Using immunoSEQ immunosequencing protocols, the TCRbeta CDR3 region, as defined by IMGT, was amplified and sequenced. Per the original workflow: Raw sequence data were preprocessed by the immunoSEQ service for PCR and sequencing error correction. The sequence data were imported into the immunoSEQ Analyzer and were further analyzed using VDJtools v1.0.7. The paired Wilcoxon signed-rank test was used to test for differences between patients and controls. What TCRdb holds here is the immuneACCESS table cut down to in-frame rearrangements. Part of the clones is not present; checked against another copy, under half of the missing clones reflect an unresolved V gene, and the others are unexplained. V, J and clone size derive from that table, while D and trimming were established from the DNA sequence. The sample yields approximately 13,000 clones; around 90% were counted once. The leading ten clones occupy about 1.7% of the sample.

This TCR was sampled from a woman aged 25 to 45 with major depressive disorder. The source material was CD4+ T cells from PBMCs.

The DNA sequence follows: TGTGCCAGCAGCGTAGATCCTAGCGGGAGTGGCGAGCAGTACTTC. This codes for CASSVDPSGSGEQYF. This sequence uses TRBV9 and TRBJ2-7; TRBD2 lines up with 10 middle nucleotides. The germline V gene specifies SGDLS as CDR1 and YYNGEE as CDR2. Germline trimming: 0 bases from V, 6 bases from J; junction bases outside gene matches: 6. The CDR3 contains 15 residues, cysteine and phenylalanine counted. The retained sequence is limited to the CDR3, 45 bases, with the frame set at the first base.